The 19 T cell receptor beta chains below come from one sample, sequenced in a study of blood T cell repertoires in COVID-19. TCRdb's table, derived via immunoSEQ multiplex PCR, lists solely in-frame clones and lacks some. The profile covers just over 75,000 clones, with roughly 84% appearing a single time and roughly 3.5% taken by the ten largest. Sequenced sample: peripheral blood. The receptors derive from a middle-aged man with acute or convalescent COVID-19.

The chain links TRBV19 to TRBJ2-7; 12 bases are a match to TRBD1. Germline V CDR1 and CDR2: LNHDA, SQIVND (reference sequence). The CDR3 length is 12 residues. V shed 5 bases and J 9 bases; nucleotides not matched to a gene: 2. CDR3 DNA: TGTGCCAGTAGTGGGACAGGGGGCATGCAGTACTTC. Encoded protein: CASSGTGGMQYF.

CDR3 coding DNA: TGTGCCAGCAGCGTAGGGTCCGGTGTCGGGGGGAGGGGCCACGAGCAGTACTTC. Translation: CASSVGSGVGGRGHEQYF. V is TRBV9 and J is TRBJ2-7, with TRBD2 identical over 7 bases. Unmatched junction bases numbered 17, after V lost 0 bases and J lost 5 bases. Germline V CDR1 and CDR2: SGDLS, YYNGEE. This CDR3 spans 18 amino acids.

This clone showed up just a few times. The V and J genes are TRBV6-1 and TRBJ1-1; D possibly corresponds to TRBD1 (6 bases). V was pared by 2 bases and J by 8 bases, with 18 bases between. The CDR3 contains 15 residues. Germline-derived CDR1 and CDR2 are MNHNS and SASEGT. CDR3 region: CASSESRTVIREAFF. As DNA, the CDR3 is TGTGCCAGCAGTGAATCCAGGACAGTTATTAGGGAAGCTTTCTTT.

This sequence joins TRBV3-1 (or the pseudogene TRBV3-2) and TRBJ2-3; 11 positions match TRBD1. The CDR3 is made up of 15 amino acids. After removal of 5 bases from V and 4 bases from J, the junction contained 5 bases not matched to a gene. Germline V gene data show CDR1 as LGHDT and CDR2 as YNNKEL (reference sequence). The chain's CDR3 is CASSTGQGVSDTQYF. In nucleotides, the CDR3 is TGTGCCAGCAGCACGGGACAGGGGGTTTCAGATACGCAGTATTTT.

The V and J genes are TRBV24-1 and TRBJ2-3; 7 bases align to TRBD2. V shed 9 bases, J shed 4 bases, and the junction held 12 bases outside the gene matches. Germline lookup yields CDR1 KGHDR and CDR2 SFDVKD. The CDR3 sequence is 15 residues long. The CDR3 DNA reads as TGTGCCACCGGGAGGCTAGCGGAGGCGGCAGATACGCAGTATTTT. It translates to CATGRLAEAADTQYF.

The chain carries TRBV14 and TRBJ2-3; D possibly corresponds to TRBD2 (5 bases). The ends were cut back, 3 bases at V and 0 bases at J, with 16 bases in the middle. This CDR3 is built from 17 residues. From germline, CDR1 is SGHDN and CDR2 FVKESK. DNA for the CDR3: TGTGCCAGCAGCCATGGTCGGGGAACGTATAGCACAGATACGCAGTATTTT. Translation gives CASSHGRGTYSTDTQYF.

The chain links TRBV5-1 to TRBJ1-5; D is unclear. Germline assignment: CDR1 SGHRS and CDR2 YFSETQ. The CDR3 totals 13 residues. Trimming shortened V by 2 bases and J by 6 bases, and 9 bases separated the two germline ends. The CDR3 reads CASSFEAGQPQHF. The CDR3 DNA reads TGCGCCAGCAGCTTCGAAGCCGGTCAGCCCCAGCATTTT.

V is TRBV7-2 and J is TRBJ1-3; no reliable D call. Germline V gives CDR1 SGHTA, CDR2 FQGNSA. The V end was cut by 1 base, the J end by 8 bases, with 15 bases between. The CDR3 spans 15 residues. The CDR3 DNA is TGTGCCAGCAGCTTAGTAGCCTCGTTGGAGGACACCATATATTTT. Translating it yields CASSLVASLEDTIYF.

This chain joins TRBV15 and TRBJ2-3; TRBD2 matches at 8 bases. Germline V gene lookup returns CDR1 LNHNV and CDR2 YYDKDF (reference sequence). V lost 5 bases, J lost 6 bases, and 7 bases stayed unmatched. CDR3 length: 14 residues. The CDR3: CATSSEGLVDTQYF. The CDR3 DNA reads as TGTGCCACCAGCTCCGAGGGACTAGTTGATACGCAGTATTTT. Supplemented by reference TRBV15 and TRBJ2-3, the full variable domain reads DAMVIQNPRYQVTQFGKPVTLSCSQTLNHNVMYWYQQKSSQAPKLLFHYYDKDFNNEADTPDNFQSRRPNTSFCFLDIRSPGLGDTAMYLCATSSEGLVDTQYFGPGTRLTVL.

V and J are TRBV7-2 and TRBJ2-7, with no clear D. V was pared by 5 bases and J by 7 bases, with 12 bases between. Germline-derived CDR1 and CDR2 are SGHTA and FQGNSA. CDR3 size: 12 residues. CDR3 bases: TGTGCCAGCAGCGCCCTCTCGCGGGAGCAGTACTTC. Protein: CASSALSREQYF.

This sequence joins TRBV29-1 and TRBJ1-6, with a tentative D call TRBD1 (6 bases). The CDR3 is 13 amino acids. Trimming pared 7 bases from V and 7 bases from J, leaving 14 bases between. Germline V lookup: CDR1 SQVTM, CDR2 ANQGSEA. In nucleotides, the CDR3 is TGCAGCGCCGCGGACAGCCTAAATTCACCCCTCCACTTT. Protein: CSAADSLNSPLHF.

The chain carries TRBV2 and TRBJ1-1; tentatively, D is TRBD1 (6 bases). This CDR3 has 15 amino acids. Germline V CDR1 and CDR2: SNHLY, FYNNEI. V was pared by 6 bases and J by 1 base, with 15 bases between. CDR3: CASSLSRGGNTEAFF. CDR3 bases: TGTGCCAGCAGCCTCTCGAGGGGGGGGAACACTGAAGCTTTCTTT.

This chain joins TRBV5-1 and TRBJ1-2, with unresolved D. V lost 4 bases and J 0 bases, leaving 7 bases between the germline ends. CDR3 length equals 13 residues. Germline loops: CDR1 SGHRS, CDR2 YFSETQ. The DNA of the CDR3 is TGCGCCAGCAGCGCCTCGGCTAACTATGGCTACACCTTC. Amino acid sequence: CASSASANYGYTF.

This chain connects TRBV5-1 to TRBJ2-3, with 9 bases matching TRBD2. Germline values: CDR1 SGHRS, CDR2 YFSETQ. With 0 bases clipped from V and 2 bases from J, the junction kept 4 bases outside the gene matches. The CDR3 has 16 residues. The CDR3 bases are TGCGCCAGCAGCTTGGGGCTAGCGGGACACACAGATACGCAGTATTTT. This gives the protein CASSLGLAGHTDTQYF.

The rearrangement links TRBV18 to TRBJ2-2, with TRBD1 as a possible D gene (6 bases). Deletions cut 1 base from V and 1 base from J, with 10 bases between. CDR1 KGHSH and CDR2 LQKENI come from the germline V gene. There are 16 residues in the CDR3. CDR3 DNA sequence: TGTGCCAGCTCACCACGACAGGCTCAGAACACCGGGGAGCTGTTTTTT. Translating it yields CASSPRQAQNTGELFF.

This clone was detected only once. The chain combines TRBV4-1 with TRBJ1-2; TRBD1 agrees at 8 bases. The V gene's germline CDR1 is MGHRA and CDR2 YSYEKL. This CDR3 has 15 residues. Germline trimming cut 0 bases from V and 8 bases from J; bases unmatched to any gene: 8. CDR3: CASSQERDRPWGYTF. The CDR3, as DNA: TGCGCCAGCAGCCAAGAGAGGGACAGGCCGTGGGGCTACACCTTC.

V usage is TRBV19 and J usage is TRBJ1-1; tentative D call: TRBD1 (5 bases). This CDR3 is built from 14 residues. Germline assignment: CDR1 LNHDA and CDR2 SQIVND (reference sequence). The V gene lost 6 bases and the J gene lost 0 bases, with 11 bases spanning the gap. CDR3 coding DNA: TGTGCCAGTAGGGTGACAGTTCTGAACACTGAAGCTTTCTTT. This codes for CASRVTVLNTEAFF.

CDR3: CASSMGPQLNTIYF. The DNA of the CDR3 is TGTGCCAGCAGTATGGGCCCTCAATTAAACACCATATATTTT. The V call is TRBV7-2, the J call TRBJ1-3, with D hard to call. This CDR3 is built from 14 residues. Trimming took off 6 bases at V and 6 bases at J, with 15 bases between the two ends. Per the germline V gene, CDR1 is SGHTA and CDR2 is FQGNSA.

This clone was counted a single time. This sequence joins TRBV5-1 and TRBJ2-2; 7 bases are a match to TRBD1. Germline-derived CDR1 and CDR2 are SGHRS and YFSETQ. Trimming at V came to 2 bases and at J to 8 bases, leaving 6 bases not matched to a gene. The CDR3 consists of 14 residues. CDR3 DNA sequence: TGCGCCAGCAGCTTCGAGGGGGCGCAAGGGGAGCTGTTTTTT. Protein sequence: CASSFEGAQGELFF.